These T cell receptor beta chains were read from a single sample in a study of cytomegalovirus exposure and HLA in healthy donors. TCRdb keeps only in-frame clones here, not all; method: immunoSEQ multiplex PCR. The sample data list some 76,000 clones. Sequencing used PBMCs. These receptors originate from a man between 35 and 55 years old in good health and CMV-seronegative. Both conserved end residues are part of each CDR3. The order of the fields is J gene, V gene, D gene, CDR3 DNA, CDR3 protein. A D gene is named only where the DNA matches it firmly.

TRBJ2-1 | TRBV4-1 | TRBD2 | TGCGCCAGCAGCCAAAAAAGGGCTAGCGGGAATTACAATGAGCAGTTCTTC | CASSQKRASGNYNEQFF
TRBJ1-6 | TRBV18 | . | TGTGCCAGCTCACTACAACAGGAGATGGGTTCACCCCTCCACTTT | CASSLQQEMGSPLHF
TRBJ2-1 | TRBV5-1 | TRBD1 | TGCGCCAGCACCTCTTCCCCAGGGGGCTACAATGAGCAGTTCTTC | CASTSSPGGYNEQFF
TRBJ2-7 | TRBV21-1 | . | TGTGCCAGCAGCAAAACTCGTCTAGCGGGAGGTCCCTACGAGCAGTACTTC | CASSKTRLAGGPYEQYF
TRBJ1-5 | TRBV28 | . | TGTGCCAGCAGTACCCACAGGGACACGCAGCCCCAGCATTTT | CASSTHRDTQPQHF
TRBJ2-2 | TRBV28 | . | TGTGCCAGCAGTTCGCCTGAAGCGGGCCTTACCGGGGAGCTGTTTTTT | CASSSPEAGLTGELFF
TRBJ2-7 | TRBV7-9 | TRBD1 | TGTGCCAGCAGCTCCCTCGTAGGTGCGGACAGGGCCTACGAGCAGTACTTC | CASSSLVGADRAYEQYF
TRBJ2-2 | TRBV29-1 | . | TGCAGCGTTGAAGGCCCCAGGGGAGTGGGCACCGGGGAGCTGTTTTTT | CSVEGPRGVGTGELFF
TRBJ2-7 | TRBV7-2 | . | TGTGCCAGCAGCTTAAAGAGCTCCTACGAGCAGTACTTC | CASSLKSSYEQYF
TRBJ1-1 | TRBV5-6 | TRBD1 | TGTGCCAGCAGCTTCCTACAGGGGTCTGAAGCTTTCTTT | CASSFLQGSEAFF
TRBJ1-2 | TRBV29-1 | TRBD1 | TGCAGCGTTGGGGGACAGGGGTATCCATCCATCGGCTACACCTTC | CSVGGQGYPSIGYTF
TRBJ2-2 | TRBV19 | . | TGTGCCAGTAGTTTCTCAGGGAACCTGGGCGGGGAGCTGTTTTTT | CASSFSGNLGGELFF
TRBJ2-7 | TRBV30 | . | TGTGCCTGGAGTGATACACAGCAGTACTTC | CAWSDTQQYF
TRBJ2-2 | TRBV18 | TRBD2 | TGTGCCAGCTCCCTTAAGGGACTAGCGGCGAACACCGGGGAGCTGTTTTTT | CASSLKGLAANTGELFF
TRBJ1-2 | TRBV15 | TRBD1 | TGTGCCACCAGCCGGGACAGGGGATGGGGGGGCTACACCTTC | CATSRDRGWGGYTF
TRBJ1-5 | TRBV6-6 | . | TGTGCCAGCAGCCAAAATCAGCCCCAGCATTTT | CASSQNQPQHF
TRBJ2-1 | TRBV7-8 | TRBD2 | TGTGCCAGCAGCTCCCCACCCGGGACTAGCGGATACAATGAGCAGTTCTTC | CASSSPPGTSGYNEQFF
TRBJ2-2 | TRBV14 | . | TGTGCCAGCAGACTCAGGGATACCGGGGAGCTGTTTTTT | CASRLRDTGELFF
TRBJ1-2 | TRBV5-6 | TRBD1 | TGTGCCAGCAGCTTCGGACAGGGGGTAAATTATGGCTACACCTTC | CASSFGQGVNYGYTF
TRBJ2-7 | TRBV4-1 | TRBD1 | TGCGCCAGCAGCCAAGCGTTTCTCGGGACAGGGACCTCCTACGAGCAGTACTTC | CASSQAFLGTGTSYEQYF
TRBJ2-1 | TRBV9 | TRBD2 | TGTGCCAGCAGCGTAGTCACTAGCGGGATTAACGAGCAGTTCTTC | CASSVVTSGINEQFF
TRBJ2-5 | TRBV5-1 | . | TGCGCCAGCAGCTTGGAGACACAGTACCAAGAGACCCAGTACTTC | CASSLETQYQETQYF
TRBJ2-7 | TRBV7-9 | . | TGTGCCAGCAGAAGGACAGAATCCGGGGAGCAGTACTTC | CASRRTESGEQYF
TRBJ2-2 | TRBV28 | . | TGTGCCAGCAGGACAAACAGGTTGGAGCTGTTTTTT | CASRTNRLELFF
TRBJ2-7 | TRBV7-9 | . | TGTGCCAGCAGCCAAGGGAGTCCGCAGTACTTC | CASSQGSPQYF
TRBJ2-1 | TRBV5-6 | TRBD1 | TGTGCCAGCAGCACCCGGGACAGCCCTTCTAAACTAATCAATGAGCAGTTCTTC | CASSTRDSPSKLINEQFF
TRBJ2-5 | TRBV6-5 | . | TGTGCCAGCAGTCAACAGGGTGGTGAGACCCAGTACTTC | CASSQQGGETQYF
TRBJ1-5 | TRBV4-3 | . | TGCGCCAGCAGCCAAGCCGGCGGGGGCAATCAGCCCCAGCATTTT | CASSQAGGGNQPQHF
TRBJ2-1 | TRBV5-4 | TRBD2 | TGTGCCAGCAGAAAACCCCGGGGGGAGGGTCGCAATGAGCAGTTCTTC | CASRKPRGEGRNEQFF
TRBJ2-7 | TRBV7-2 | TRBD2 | TGTGCCAGCAGCTCCACTAGCGGGGGGGCGGACGAGCAGTACTTC | CASSSTSGGADEQYF
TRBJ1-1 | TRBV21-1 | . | TGTGCCAGCAGCTCCCGGACAGGAGTGAACACTGAAGCTTTCTTT | CASSSRTGVNTEAFF
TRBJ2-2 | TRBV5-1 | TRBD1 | TGCGCCAGCAGTAAAACCGGGACAGGGTTTCTTAACACCGGGGAGCTGTTTTTT | CASSKTGTGFLNTGELFF
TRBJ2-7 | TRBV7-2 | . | TGTGCCAGCAGCCTCGCGCCGGGTTACCCCTACGAGCAGTACTTC | CASSLAPGYPYEQYF
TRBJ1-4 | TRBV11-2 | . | TGTGCCAGCAGCTTATTTAACAGCCCTAATGAAAAACTGTTTTTT | CASSLFNSPNEKLFF
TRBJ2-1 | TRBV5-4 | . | TGTGCCAGCAGCCCCCCGACAGGTCTGGGTGAGCAGTTCTTC | CASSPPTGLGEQFF
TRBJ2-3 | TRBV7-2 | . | TGTGCCAGCAGCCGACCGGCTAGCGCTACAGATACGCAGTATTTT | CASSRPASATDTQYF
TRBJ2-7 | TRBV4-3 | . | TGCGCCAGCAGCCAAGATTTCTCCTACGAGCAGTACTTC | CASSQDFSYEQYF
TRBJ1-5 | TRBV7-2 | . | TGTGCCAGCAGCACATGGGAGGATCAGCCCCAGCATTTT | CASSTWEDQPQHF
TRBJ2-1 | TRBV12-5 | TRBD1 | TGTGCTAGTGGTTTAACCGGGACAGACAATGAGCAGTTCTTC | CASGLTGTDNEQFF
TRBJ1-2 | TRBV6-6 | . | TGTGCCAGCAAAGTAGGACAGAGGGGTGGCTACACCTTC | CASKVGQRGGYTF
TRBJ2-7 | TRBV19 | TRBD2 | TGTGCCAGTAGTATCGGTTCAACTAGCGGGAGTTCCTACGAGCAGTACTTC | CASSIGSTSGSSYEQYF
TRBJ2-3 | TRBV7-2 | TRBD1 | TGTGCCAGCAGCGCGACAGGGGCCGGCACAGATACGCAGTATTTT | CASSATGAGTDTQYF
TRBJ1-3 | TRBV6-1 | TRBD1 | TGTGCCAGCAGTGACCGGGACAGGTTCTCCTCTGGAAACACCATATATTTT | CASSDRDRFSSGNTIYF
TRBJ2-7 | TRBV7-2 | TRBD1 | TGTGCCAGCAGCTACCCCGGGACAGGGGACCACGAGCAGTACTTC | CASSYPGTGDHEQYF
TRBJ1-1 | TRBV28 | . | TGTGCCAGCAGTCAAGTTGGGGAGGAAGCTTTCTTT | CASSQVGEEAFF
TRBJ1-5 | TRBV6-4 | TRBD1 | TGTGCCAGCTTCTATTCCGACAGGGGGCGTCGAAAAAGCAATCAGCCCCAGCATTTT | CASFYSDRGRRKSNQPQHF
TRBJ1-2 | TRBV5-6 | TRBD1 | TGTGCCAGCAGCCCTAGATTCGGGACAGGGGGCTATGTGGCTGGCTACACCTTC | CASSPRFGTGGYVAGYTF
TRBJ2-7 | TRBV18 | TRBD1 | TGTGCCAGCTCACCACCTCGGACAGGGGGATCTCACGAGCAGTACTTC | CASSPPRTGGSHEQYF
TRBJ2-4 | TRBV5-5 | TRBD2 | TGTGCCAGCAGAACTAGCGGGGGGGCCTGGAACATTCAGTACTTC | CASRTSGGAWNIQYF
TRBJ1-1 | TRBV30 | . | TGTGCCTGGAGTGGACAGAAAGCTTTCTTT | CAWSGQKAFF